A single sample gave rise to the 14 T cell receptor beta chains below, sequenced in a study of blood T cells in healthy people across ages. A second about 7 to 12 cycle PCR used barcoded and J-beta primers. Each CDR3 protein gets one entry after TCRdb re-called the 5' RACE reads with MiXCR. The sample includes about 1.5 million distinct CDR3 sequences, roughly 43% of them seen just once. Input material: blood. These receptors all stem from a woman under 30 in good health.

This clonotype was found a few times. The CDR3 protein is CSARDLTGETPRSYNEQYF. Here the CDR3 DNA reads TGCAGTGCTAGAGATTTAACGGGAGAGACCCCTAGGTCCTACAATGAGCAGTACTTC. V usage is TRBV20-1 and J usage is TRBJ2-7; the D gene is possibly TRBD2 (6 bases). The ends were cut back, 0 bases at V and 7 bases at J, with 31 bases in the middle. This CDR3 has 19 amino acids. Germline CDR1 is DFQATT and CDR2 is SNEGSKA (reference sequence).

This clonotype was observed a handful of times. The genes are TRBV14 and TRBJ2-5; D remains unclear. TRBJ2-7 explains the end of the DNA better; the J call may be wrong. The germline V gene encodes CDR1 SGHDN and CDR2 FVKESK. The CDR3 covers 15 residues. The CDR3 is CASSQEITATHEQYF. The CDR3 DNA follows: TGTGCCAGCAGCCAAGAAATCACAGCAACCCACGAGCAGTACTTC.

The CDR3 region is CASSQEEGRTQYF. CDR3 nucleotides: TGCGCCAGCAGCCAAGAGGAGGGACGCACGCAGTATTTT. The chain combines TRBV4-3 with TRBJ2-3, with D maybe TRBD2 (6 bases). V was trimmed by 0 bases and J by 9 bases, leaving 10 bases between them. CDR1 and CDR2 from the germline V gene are LGHNA and YSLEER. The length of the CDR3 is 13 residues.

This clonotype was seen more than once but under ten times. The chain couples TRBV9 to TRBJ2-6; 15 nucleotides match TRBD2. The germline gives CDR1 SGDLS, CDR2 YYNGEE. The CDR3 length is 19 residues. The V and J ends lost 4 bases and 1 base, in that order; junction bases with no gene match: 6. The CDR3 DNA follows: TGTGCCAGCAGCCCGGGACTAGCGGGAGGTAAATCTGGGGCCAACGTCCTGACTTTC. This sequence encodes CASSPGLAGGKSGANVLTF.

Notes on this clonotype: A read error may account for a junction end that differs from germline. V gene TRBV7-7 combines with J gene TRBJ1-1; tentative D call: TRBD1 (5 bases). The germline CDR1 and CDR2 sequences are SSHAT and FNYEAQ (reference sequence). There are 13 residues in the CDR3. This chain's CDR3 is CASSLVEGTEAFF. The CDR3 coding sequence is TGTGCTAGCAGCTTAGTCGAGGGGACTGAAGCTTTCTTT.

This clonotype was counted a few times. The V call is TRBV7-3, the J call TRBJ2-7; D may be TRBD1 (6 bases). Trimming cost V 3 bases and J 5 bases, with 17 bases left between them. Germline V gene lookup returns CDR1 SGHTA and CDR2 FQGTGA. The CDR3 covers 15 residues. CDR3 nucleotide sequence: TGTGCCAGCAGCTTGTTTCCGAACAGGGAAAACGAGCAGTACTTC. Residues: CASSLFPNRENEQYF.

The chain combines TRBV9 with TRBJ2-3; D is undetermined. V dropped 2 bases and J dropped 2 bases, with 6 bases sitting between them. Germline lookup yields CDR1 SGDLS and CDR2 YYNGEE. The CDR3 totals 13 residues. CDR3 in DNA: TGTGCCAGCAGCGTTTTTATCACAGATACGCAGTATTTT. This encodes CASSVFITDTQYF.

The chain combines TRBV4-2 with TRBJ2-1; D unclear. Germline V gene sequence: CDR1 LGHNA, CDR2 YNFKEQ. The V and J ends lost 1 base and 6 bases respectively, with 7 bases between them. This CDR3 has 13 amino acids. The CDR3 here is CASSQARVNEQFF. CDR3 in DNA: TGTGCCAGCAGCCAAGCCAGAGTCAATGAGCAGTTCTTC.

This clonotype occurred a few times. The rearrangement links TRBV12-3 or TRBV12-4 to TRBJ1-5; a possible D gene is TRBD1 (5 bases). The CDR3 consists of 16 residues. V was trimmed by 3 bases and J by 6 bases, leaving 18 bases between them. As DNA, the CDR3 is TGTGCCAGCAGTTTGTCCGGGACCAGGCTAGGTCAGCCCCAGCATTTT. As protein: CASSLSGTRLGQPQHF.

CDR3 sequence (DNA): TGCAGCGTTGAAGCGGACCTCTATGGCTACACCTTC. Amino acids: CSVEADLYGYTF. The V call is TRBV29-1, the J call TRBJ1-2; no clear D gene. Trimming took 1 base from V and 4 from J, leaving 7 bases between them. The length of the CDR3 is 12 residues. Germline V gene data show CDR1 as SQVTM and CDR2 as ANQGSEA.

This clonotype was counted a few times. The CDR3 loop is CATSRAAGITDTQYF. DNA of the CDR3: TGTGCCACCAGCAGAGCAGCGGGGATCACAGATACGCAGTATTTT. This chain uses TRBV15 with TRBJ2-3, with 7 positions matching TRBD2. CDR1 is LNHNV and CDR2 is YYDKDF in the germline V gene (reference sequence). This CDR3 has 15 residues. The ends lost 1 base at V and 2 bases at J; junction bases unmatched: 3.

The chain couples TRBV5-5 to TRBJ1-2, with TRBD1 as a possible D gene (5 bases). The CDR3 is made up of 16 amino acids. Germline CDR1 SGHKS, CDR2 YYEKEE (reference sequence). With 2 bases removed from V and 7 bases from J, the gap between germline ends came to 21 bases. The CDR3 region is CASSFSSYPLGGGYTF. In DNA form, the CDR3 reads TGTGCCAGCAGCTTTTCGTCTTACCCGCTGGGGGGTGGCTACACCTTC.

The gene calls are TRBV11-2 and TRBJ2-6; unclear D gene. The CDR3 runs 18 residues. V dropped 5 bases and J dropped 1 base, with 18 bases sitting between them. Germline V lookup: CDR1 SGHAT, CDR2 FQNNGV. The CDR3 region is CASSQMERLKSGANVLTF. DNA of the CDR3: TGTGCCAGCAGCCAGATGGAACGGCTGAAATCTGGGGCCAACGTCCTGACTTTC.

This chain uses TRBV12-3 or TRBV12-4 with TRBJ2-1; 12 nucleotides match TRBD2. The ends lost 10 bases at V and 7 bases at J; junction bases unmatched: 5. The CDR3 runs to 13 residues. The CDR3 protein is CANGLAGSNEQFF. Written as DNA, the CDR3 is TGTGCCAATGGACTAGCGGGATCAAATGAGCAGTTCTTC.